These 20 T cell receptor beta chains were sequenced from one sample in a study of shared clonotypes between healthy human individuals (dated by TCRdb to between 2020 and 2021). The library relied on the immunoSEQ multiplex PCR assay. Here the immuneACCESS table is served through TCRdb, limited to in-frame sequences with V and J called. Missing clones are a known gap in these copies; in checked studies unresolved V genes cover under half, and the rest lacks a known reason. The sample table lists about 2 million clones, about 95% of them with a count of one. The ten top clones hold roughly 1% of the sample. CD8 naive samples consisted of CD45RO-negative cells that were positively selected for CCR7, yielding a CD45RA+CCR7+ population without TemRA cells. The source material was naive CD8+ T cells sorted from blood. The cell subset or site tag for this specimen amounts to: CD45RA+CCR7+. All receptors derive from a man in his late teens or twenties in good health.

The chain carries TRBV2 and TRBJ2-1; no reliable D call. V was shortened by 3 bases and J by 7 bases, with 7 bases between the two germline ends. CDR1 and CDR2 (germline): SNHLY, FYNNEI. The CDR3 totals 12 residues. The chain's CDR3 is CASSDPGNEQFF. Here the CDR3 DNA reads TGTGCCAGCAGTGACCCCGGTAATGAGCAGTTCTTC.

The J gene is TRBJ1-2, the V gene TRBV28; possibly TRBD1 for D (6 bases). Germline V lookup: CDR1 MDHEN, CDR2 SYDVKM. This CDR3 region has 14 residues. V lost 3 bases and J 2 bases, leaving 10 bases between the germline ends. CDR3 coding DNA: TGTGCCAGCAGTTTCGGGACAACGAACTATGGCTACACCTTC. As protein: CASSFGTTNYGYTF.

Comments on this clone: Other DNA sequences of this sample code for an identical CDR3. The chain joins TRBV9 to TRBJ2-3; D is uncertain. The CDR3 totals 14 residues. Germline V CDR1 and CDR2: SGDLS, YYNGEE. The ends were cut back, 0 bases at V and 2 bases at J, with 7 bases in the middle. The CDR3 region is CASSVDGYTDTQYF. The CDR3 region has the DNA TGTGCCAGCAGCGTAGACGGCTACACAGATACGCAGTATTTT.

The gene calls are TRBV2 and TRBJ2-7; D possibly corresponds to TRBD1 (5 bases). Germline values: CDR1 SNHLY, CDR2 FYNNEI. This CDR3 spans 12 amino acids. V was shortened by 7 bases and J by 6 bases, with 13 bases between the two germline ends. Here the CDR3 reads CASKVTAFEQYF. CDR3 bases: TGTGCCAGCAAGGTGACAGCATTCGAGCAGTACTTC.

This clone was recorded once. The rearrangement uses TRBV7-9 and TRBJ1-1, with D tentatively TRBD1 (5 bases). Germline CDR1 and CDR2: SEHNR and FQNEAQ (reference sequence). Deletions cut 5 bases from V and 3 bases from J, with 13 bases between. CDR3 size: 14 residues. The CDR3 nucleotides are TGTGCCAGCAGCATAGGGACCACCTACACTGAAGCTTTCTTT. Its protein is CASSIGTTYTEAFF.

Turning to this clone: Other DNA sequences in the same sample also yield this CDR3. This sequence joins TRBV30 and TRBJ2-5; 9 bases align to TRBD1. The germline gives CDR1 GTSNPN, CDR2 SVGIG (reference sequence). Germline trimming cut 0 bases from V and 4 bases from J; bases unmatched to any gene: 0. The CDR3 extends over 13 amino acids. The CDR3 reads CAWSVDRGETQYF. CDR3 coding DNA: TGTGCCTGGAGTGTGGACAGGGGAGAGACCCAGTACTTC.

This chain connects TRBV6-5 to TRBJ2-1, with 9 bases fitting TRBD2. V shed 6 bases and J 6 bases; nucleotides not matched to a gene: 3. The CDR3 is 13 amino acids. Germline CDR1 reads MNHEY; CDR2 reads SVGAGI. In DNA form, the CDR3 reads TGTGCCAGCAGCCAGCGGGAGGCCAATGAGCAGTTCTTC. Translation gives CASSQREANEQFF.

The V gene is TRBV30, the J gene TRBJ2-2; D is perhaps TRBD1 or TRBD2 (5 bases each). Germline V CDR1 and CDR2: GTSNPN, SVGIG (reference sequence). This CDR3 comprises 12 residues. V lost 5 bases, J lost 6 bases, and 10 bases lay in between. CDR3 sequence reads: CAWALGAGELFF. The CDR3 nucleotides are TGTGCCTGGGCACTGGGGGCCGGGGAGCTGTTTTTT.

The chain employs TRBV5-4 and TRBJ2-1, with 8 bases aligning to TRBD2. Trimming at V came to 3 bases and at J to 5 bases, leaving 4 bases not matched to a gene. This CDR3 has 14 amino acids. Germline V lookup: CDR1 SGHNT, CDR2 YYREEE (reference sequence). This CDR3 reads CASSSGGPNNEQFF. CDR3 bases: TGTGCCAGCAGCTCGGGAGGGCCTAACAATGAGCAGTTCTTC.

The CDR3 loop reads CASSLGTSGAYNEQFF. CDR3 sequence (DNA): TGTGCCAGCAGCTTGGGGACTAGCGGGGCCTACAATGAGCAGTTCTTC. The rearrangement joins TRBV5-5 to TRBJ2-1, with 12 bases identical to TRBD2. Germline values: CDR1 SGHKS, CDR2 YYEKEE (reference sequence). V shed 0 bases and J 2 bases; nucleotides not matched to a gene: 0. CDR3 length: 16 residues. Full variable domain (rest looked up from reference TRBV5-5 and TRBJ2-1): DAGVTQSPTHLIKTRGQQVTLRCSPISGHKSVSWYQQVLGQGPQFIFQYYEKEERGRGNFPDRFSARQFPNYSSELNVNALLLGDSALYLCASSLGTSGAYNEQFFGPGTRLTVL.

Only a few counts were recorded for this clone. Written as DNA, the CDR3 is TGTGCCAGCTCGACCCGCCCCGGACAATACGGCTACACCTTC. Its translation is CASSTRPGQYGYTF. This rearrangement joins TRBV6-5 to TRBJ1-2, with D possibly TRBD1 on 5 matching bases. From germline, CDR1 is MNHEY and CDR2 SVGAGI. This CDR3 is built from 14 residues. Trimming took off 8 bases at V and 8 bases at J, with 21 bases between the two ends.

Notes on this clone: The same CDR3 can be traced to other DNA sequences in this sample. The chain joins TRBV13 to TRBJ2-5, with D perhaps TRBD2 (5 bases). CDR1 PRHDT and CDR2 FYEKMQ come from the germline V gene (reference sequence). Trimming cost V 2 bases and J 2 bases, with 9 bases left between them. The CDR3 is 14 amino acids. CDR3 amino acids: CASSLRLAQETQYF. CDR3 nucleotides: TGTGCCAGCAGCTTAAGGTTAGCGCAAGAGACCCAGTACTTC. Full variable domain (outside the CDR3, taken from reference TRBV13 and TRBJ2-5): AAGVIQSPRHLIKEKRETATLKCYPIPRHDTVYWYQQGPGQDPQFLISFYEKMQSDKGSIPDRFSAQQFSDYHSELNMSSLELGDSALYFCASSLRLAQETQYFGPGTRLLVL.

The chain has TRBV7-9 and TRBJ2-7, with a possible D match to TRBD2 (5 bases). This CDR3 contains 13 residues. Trimming shortened V by 4 bases and J by 3 bases, and 10 bases separated the two germline ends. The V gene's germline CDR1 is SEHNR and CDR2 FQNEAQ (reference sequence). The CDR3 DNA is TGTGCCAGCAGCTCAATAGAGGGCTACGAGCAGTACTTC. This translates into CASSSIEGYEQYF.

The CDR3 coding sequence is TGTGCCAGCAGCCCGGAGCCACCTCACCACGAGCAGTACTTC. Protein: CASSPEPPHHEQYF. The J gene is TRBJ2-7, the V gene TRBV7-9, with D hard to call. The CDR3 totals 14 residues. Germline-derived CDR1 and CDR2 are SEHNR and FQNEAQ (reference sequence). V was trimmed by 5 bases and J by 5 bases, leaving 16 bases between them.

The chain has TRBV7-9 and TRBJ2-2; a possible D gene is TRBD1 (6 bases). Trimming removed 2 bases at V and 5 bases at J, with 12 bases between. CDR1 and CDR2 (germline): SEHNR, FQNEAQ (reference sequence). The CDR3 spans 15 residues. The DNA of the CDR3 is TGTGCCAGCAGCTTAATTGCAGGGGAAACCGGGGAGCTGTTTTTT. Its protein is CASSLIAGETGELFF.

The rearrangement links TRBV7-8 to TRBJ2-1, with TRBD2 matching over 7 bases. This CDR3 is 16 amino acids long. Germline V gene data show CDR1 as SGHVS and CDR2 as FQNEAQ. J lost 8 bases, V lost 5 bases, and 15 bases had no gene match. CDR3 DNA sequence: TGTGCCAGCAGCCTGCTTCTGGGCGGGAGTGAGGATGAGCAGTTCTTC. Translated: CASSLLLGGSEDEQFF.

As for this clone: Additional DNA sequences in this sample encode the identical CDR3. The chain links TRBV7-9 to TRBJ1-1; D unresolved. From germline, CDR1 is SEHNR and CDR2 FQNEAQ (reference sequence). CDR3 length: 14 residues. Between the trimmed V and J ends, which lost 4 bases and 0 bases, there was a span of 9 bases. This CDR3 reads CASSSTTLNTEAFF. CDR3 coding DNA: TGTGCCAGCAGCTCGACAACTTTGAACACTGAAGCTTTCTTT.

The J gene is TRBJ2-2, the V gene TRBV5-4; D not certain. V was cut by 2 bases and J by 4 bases, with 6 bases left in between. The CDR3 runs 13 residues. Germline values: CDR1 SGHNT, CDR2 YYREEE (reference sequence). CDR3 DNA sequence: TGTGCCAGCAGCTTTCTCACCACCGGGGAGCTGTTTTTT. Amino acid sequence: CASSFLTTGELFF.

This clone was found once. This chain links TRBV6-5 with TRBJ2-7; possible D gene TRBD1, 6 bases. The CDR3 is made up of 15 amino acids. Trimming took 2 bases from V and 4 from J, leaving 15 bases between them. Germline CDR1 is MNHEY and CDR2 is SVGAGI. The CDR3: CASSYQGHGMYEQYF. The CDR3 coding sequence is TGTGCCAGCAGTTACCAGGGACACGGGATGTACGAGCAGTACTTC.

CDR3: CASSLGAGWTEAFF. The CDR3, as DNA: TGTGCCAGCAGTTTAGGAGCAGGGTGGACTGAAGCTTTCTTT. The chain employs TRBV27 and TRBJ1-1; possibly TRBD1 for D (5 bases). This CDR3 spans 14 amino acids. CDR1 and CDR2 from the germline V gene are MNHEY and SMNVEV (reference sequence). The V and J ends lost 2 bases and 5 bases respectively, with 12 bases between them.